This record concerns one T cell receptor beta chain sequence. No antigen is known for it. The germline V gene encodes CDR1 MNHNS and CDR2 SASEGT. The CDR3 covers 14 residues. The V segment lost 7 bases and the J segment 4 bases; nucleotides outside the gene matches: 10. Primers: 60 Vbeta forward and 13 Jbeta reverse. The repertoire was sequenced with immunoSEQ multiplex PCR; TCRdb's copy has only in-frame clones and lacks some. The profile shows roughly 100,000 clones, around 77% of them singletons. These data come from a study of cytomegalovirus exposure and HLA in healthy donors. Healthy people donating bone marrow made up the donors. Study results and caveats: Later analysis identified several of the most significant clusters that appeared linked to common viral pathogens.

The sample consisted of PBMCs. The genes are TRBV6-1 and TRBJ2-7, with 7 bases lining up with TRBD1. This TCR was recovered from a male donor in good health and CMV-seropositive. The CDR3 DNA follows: TGTGCCAGCACCAGGGGGACAGTTGCTTACGAGCAGTACTTC. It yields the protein CASTRGTVAYEQYF.